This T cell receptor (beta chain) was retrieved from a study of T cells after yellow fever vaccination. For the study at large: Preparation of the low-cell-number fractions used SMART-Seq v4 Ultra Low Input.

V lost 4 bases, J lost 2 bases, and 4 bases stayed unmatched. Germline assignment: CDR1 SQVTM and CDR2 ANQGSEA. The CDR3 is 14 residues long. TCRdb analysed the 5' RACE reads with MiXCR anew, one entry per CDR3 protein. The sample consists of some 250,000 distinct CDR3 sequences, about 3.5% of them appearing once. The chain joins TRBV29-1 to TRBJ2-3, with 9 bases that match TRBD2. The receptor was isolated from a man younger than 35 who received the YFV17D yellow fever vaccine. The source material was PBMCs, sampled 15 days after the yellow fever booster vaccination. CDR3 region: CSVGASGVTDTQYF. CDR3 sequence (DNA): TGCAGCGTTGGCGCTAGCGGGGTCACAGATACGCAGTATTTT.